This T cell receptor (beta chain) is drawn from a study of T cells in narcolepsy. Study results and limitations: Same-patient CSF and blood CD4+ T cell clonotypes included HCRT-specific and TRIB2-specific autoreactive ones. Blood of same and different patients, but not healthy controls, reportedly held recurring autoreactive clonotypes.

Only in-frame clones appear in the TCRdb table, and some are missing; sequencing was by immunoSEQ multiplex PCR. Of approximately 40,000 clones detected, approximately 89% appear once; the ten largest clones hold over 1%. Germline CDR1 is SGHTA and CDR2 is FQGNSA. CDR3 length: 12 amino acids. Trimming pared 5 bases from V and 5 bases from J, leaving 10 bases between. This clone was detected once. What it binds is not known. This TCR was recovered from a human donor with narcolepsy. This chain uses TRBV7-2 with TRBJ2-7, with a weak D call TRBD1 (6 bases). The sequencing sample was made of CD45RA- memory CD4+ T cells from PBMCs. This CDR3 reads CASSPWTDEQYF. CDR3 nucleotide sequence: TGTGCCAGCAGCCCATGGACAGACGAGCAGTACTTC.